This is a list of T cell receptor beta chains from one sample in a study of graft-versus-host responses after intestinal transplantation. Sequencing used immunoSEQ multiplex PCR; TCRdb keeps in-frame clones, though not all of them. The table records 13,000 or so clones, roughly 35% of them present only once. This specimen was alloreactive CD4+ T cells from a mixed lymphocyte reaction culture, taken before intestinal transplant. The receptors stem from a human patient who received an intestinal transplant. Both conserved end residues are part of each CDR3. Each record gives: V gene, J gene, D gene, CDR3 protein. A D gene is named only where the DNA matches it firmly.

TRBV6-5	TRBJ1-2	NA	CASSYAPNYGYTF
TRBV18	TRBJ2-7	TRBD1	CASSPRVSGGHHEQYF
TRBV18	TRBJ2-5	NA	CASSPRFGETQYF
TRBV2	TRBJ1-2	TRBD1	CAGETGAYGYTF
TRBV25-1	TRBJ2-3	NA	CASSDQMADTQYF
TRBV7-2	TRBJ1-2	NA	CASSLDAGSGGYTF
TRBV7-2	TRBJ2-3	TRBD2	CASSAVGTSGGTDTQYF
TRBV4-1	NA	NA	CASSQGSIPYEQYF
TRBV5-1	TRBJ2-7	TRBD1	CASSLETGQAGYEQYF
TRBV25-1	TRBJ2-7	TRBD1	CASRRTGADEQYF
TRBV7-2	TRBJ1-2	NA	CASSLSRVGYGYTF
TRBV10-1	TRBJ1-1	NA	CASSDQPKGAEAFF
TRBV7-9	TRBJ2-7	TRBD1	CASSSRTGPHYEQYF
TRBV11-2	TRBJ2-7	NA	CASRIAPIEAYEQYF
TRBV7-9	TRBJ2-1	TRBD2	CASSFRLAGASLYNEQFF
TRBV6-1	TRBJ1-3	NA	CASSLQISGNTIYF
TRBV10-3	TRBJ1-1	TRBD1	CAISGGQLNTEAFF
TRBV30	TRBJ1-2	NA	CAWSVRSLYGYTF
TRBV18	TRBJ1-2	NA	CASSPPTGYGYTF
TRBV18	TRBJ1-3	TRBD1	CASSPVTGFSGNTIYF
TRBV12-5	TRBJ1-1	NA	CASGFRDEAFF
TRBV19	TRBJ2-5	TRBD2	CASSPGVAGGRETQYF
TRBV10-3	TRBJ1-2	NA	CAISGGSNYGYTF
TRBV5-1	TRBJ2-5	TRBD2	CASSFGLVKETQYF
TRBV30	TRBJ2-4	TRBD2	CAWSVMRSSGGENIQYF
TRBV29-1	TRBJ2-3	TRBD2	CSVRRGGGTDTQYF
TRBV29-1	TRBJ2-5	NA	CSVVSGGETQYF
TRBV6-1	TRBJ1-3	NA	CASTSGGAGNTIYF
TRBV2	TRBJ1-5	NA	CASSQGLSNQPQHF
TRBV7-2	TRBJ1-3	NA	CASSARGGGNTIYF
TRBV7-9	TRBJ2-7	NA	CASSSLYEQYF
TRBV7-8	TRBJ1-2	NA	CASSRLGPYGYTF
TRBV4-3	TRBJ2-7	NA	CASSQGERGYSYEQYF
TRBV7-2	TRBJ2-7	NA	CASSLISEQYF
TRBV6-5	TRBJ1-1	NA	CASSYQPGVNTEAFF
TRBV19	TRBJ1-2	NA	CASRRLEGGYTF
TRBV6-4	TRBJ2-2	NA	CASIDANTGELFF
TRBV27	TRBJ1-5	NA	CASSSLGSRQPQHF
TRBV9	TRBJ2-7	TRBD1	CASSVGWTGSYEQYF
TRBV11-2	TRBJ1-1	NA	CASTTGVTAEAFF
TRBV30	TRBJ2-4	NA	CAWSAGVVKNIQYF
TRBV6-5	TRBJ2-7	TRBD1	CASSYSPGGIYEQYF
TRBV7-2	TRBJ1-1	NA	CASSQGPGEAFF